This T cell receptor beta chain comes out of a study of blood T cell repertoires in COVID-19. Study details: T cells, B-cell-depleted T cells, or PBMCs supplied cDNA or gDNA.

As originally analysed: Nucleated cell number was recorded as an estimate derived from reference gene primer amplification. Measured with immunoSEQ multiplex PCR; TCRdb has only the in-frame clones, and not every one. V and J calls and clone size are as listed in that table; D and trimming were resolved from the DNA. The table records approximately 120,000 clones, around two thirds of them present only once. The trim removed 3 bases at V and 1 base at J, leaving 5 bases unmatched. Germline CDR1 is MGHDK and CDR2 is SYGVNS. This CDR3 has 15 amino acids. This clonotype originated in a woman aged 70-85 years with acute or convalescent COVID-19. This chain uses TRBV25-1 with TRBJ1-2; 7 bases match TRBD1. Sequenced input: peripheral blood. For the CDR3, the DNA is TGTGCCAGCAGTGAGACGGACAGGAGTAACTATGGCTACACCTTC. This sequence encodes CASSETDRSNYGYTF.